These 24 T cell receptor beta chains share one sample of origin, sequenced in a study of T-cell reconstitution after alpha-beta-depleted transplantation in children. The library targeted TCRbeta and was prepared with unique molecular identifiers. TCRdb redid the calling of the PCR reads with MiXCR, one entry per CDR3 protein. Found here are a few hundred thousand distinct CDR3 sequences, roughly a tenth of them singletons; the top ten hold less than 8%. The material was PBMCs from the stem cell graft donor, obtained from the stem cell graft. The source is a human donor who donated a stem cell graft to a child with acute lymphoblastic leukemia.

The rearrangement links TRBV27 to TRBJ1-2; possibly TRBD1 for D (6 bases). Looked up from germline, CDR1 is MNHEY and CDR2 is SMNVEV (reference sequence). This CDR3 region has 13 residues. V gave up 5 bases and J gave up 5 bases, with 12 bases separating them. CDR3 amino acids: CASSPRQAYGYTF. DNA of the CDR3: TGTGCCAGCAGTCCCCGACAGGCGTATGGCTACACCTTC.

This chain links TRBV7-2 with TRBJ2-5; the match to TRBD2 covers 13 bases. The V and J ends lost 2 bases and 4 bases, in that order; junction bases with no gene match: 4. CDR3 length: 16 residues. The germline V gene encodes CDR1 SGHTA and CDR2 FQGNSA. CDR3 protein: CASSLSLAGGVETQYF. CDR3 nucleotides: TGTGCCAGCAGCTTATCACTAGCGGGGGGGGTAGAGACCCAGTACTTC.

There are many counts of this clonotype. The J gene is TRBJ2-3, the V gene TRBV7-8, with D maybe TRBD1 (5 bases). V dropped 1 base and J dropped 0 bases, with 8 bases sitting between them. Germline CDR1 is SGHVS and CDR2 is FQNEAQ. The CDR3 runs 15 residues. CDR3 protein: CASSLEGVSTDTQYF. DNA of the CDR3: TGTGCCAGCAGCTTAGAAGGGGTTAGCACAGATACGCAGTATTTT.

This sequence joins TRBV6-5 and TRBJ1-4; D not certain. V gave up 4 bases and J gave up 7 bases, with 13 bases separating them. Germline V gene sequence: CDR1 MNHEY, CDR2 SVGAGI. CDR3 size: 14 residues. CDR3 coding DNA: TGTGCCAGCAGTTCCGGGTGGGAGGGTGAAAAACTGTTTTTT. This translates into CASSSGWEGEKLFF.

This clonotype was seen only a few times. The genes are TRBV3-1 and TRBJ1-1, with D tentatively TRBD1 (5 bases). V dropped 0 bases and J dropped 0 bases, with 14 bases sitting between them. Per germline, CDR1 LGHDT and CDR2 YNNKEL (reference sequence). CDR3 length: 17 residues. CDR3 region: CASSQENDRGMNTEAFF. The CDR3 DNA reads as TGTGCCAGCAGCCAAGAAAACGACAGAGGGATGAACACTGAAGCTTTCTTT.

This clonotype was seen only a few times. The chain recombines TRBV20-1 with TRBJ1-4; TRBD1 is a possible D gene (5 bases). V lost 6 bases and J 4 bases, leaving 12 bases between the germline ends. The length of the CDR3 is 13 residues. Germline values: CDR1 DFQATT, CDR2 SNEGSKA (reference sequence). The CDR3 here is CSAQDRRNEKLFF. The DNA of the CDR3 is TGCAGTGCCCAAGACAGACGTAATGAAAAACTGTTTTTT.

This clonotype was recorded many times. This chain links TRBV2 with TRBJ2-7, with a possible D match to TRBD1 (6 bases). The germline gives CDR1 SNHLY, CDR2 FYNNEI. The V end lost 7 bases, the J end lost 0 bases, and 7 bases lay between the germline ends. The CDR3 has 12 amino acids. The CDR3 DNA reads TGTGCCAGCACAGGGGACTCCTACGAGCAGTACTTC. It yields the protein CASTGDSYEQYF.

This clonotype was seen more than once but under ten times. V is TRBV2 and J is TRBJ2-5, with unresolved D. The CDR3 runs 14 residues. The V end was cut by 3 bases, the J end by 2 bases, with 10 bases between. Germline assignment: CDR1 SNHLY and CDR2 FYNNEI. CDR3 DNA: TGTGCCAGCAGTGAGTCGCTCCAACAAGAGACCCAGTACTTC. Residues: CASSESLQQETQYF.

The chain couples TRBV27 to TRBJ1-2; 10 bases line up with TRBD1. The CDR3 covers 15 residues. CDR1 is MNHEY and CDR2 is SMNVEV in the germline V gene (reference sequence). The V segment lost 6 bases and the J segment 3 bases; nucleotides outside the gene matches: 7. The chain's CDR3 is CASRTDRGPDYGYTF. CDR3 DNA sequence: TGTGCCAGCAGGACCGACAGGGGGCCGGACTATGGCTACACCTTC.

This clonotype was counted a few times. CDR3 sequence (DNA): TGTGCCAGCAGCTTAGGGCCGTATGAGCAGTTCTTC. Amino acid sequence: CASSLGPYEQFF. V usage is TRBV7-2 and J usage is TRBJ2-1; no definite D call. This CDR3 is built from 12 residues. Germline CDR1 SGHTA, CDR2 FQGNSA. V was cut by 1 base and J by 8 bases, with 6 bases left in between.

The V and J genes are TRBV4-1 and TRBJ2-6; D not resolved. CDR1 is MGHRA, CDR2 YSYEKL, per germline. The V end lost 0 bases, the J end lost 4 bases, and 10 bases lay between the germline ends. This CDR3 contains 16 residues. The chain's CDR3 is CASSQELSEGANVLTF. The CDR3 DNA is TGCGCCAGCAGCCAAGAATTATCCGAGGGGGCCAACGTCCTGACTTTC.

The chain employs TRBV7-9 and TRBJ1-5; TRBD1 matches 7 bases. Per germline, CDR1 SEHNR and CDR2 FQNEAQ (reference sequence). This CDR3 has 17 amino acids. V was pared by 5 bases and J by 3 bases, with 13 bases of the junction left unmatched. CDR3 coding DNA: TGTGCCAGCAGCAAACAAAGGGACAGCTCTCACAATCAGCCCCAGCATTTT. Protein product: CASSKQRDSSHNQPQHF.

There are a few counts of this clonotype. The chain combines TRBV30 with TRBJ1-5, with D tentatively TRBD1 (5 bases). Per the germline V gene, CDR1 is GTSNPN and CDR2 is SVGIG (reference sequence). CDR3 length: 15 residues. The V and J ends lost 2 bases and 6 bases respectively, with 17 bases between them. CDR3 coding DNA: TGTGCCTGGAGTCGTGGTTGGGGCACGGGTCAGCCCCAGCATTTT. Its protein product is CAWSRGWGTGQPQHF.

As regards this clonotype: The CDR3 does not end in the conserved phenylalanine or tryptophan, so this is likely a read error. The chain recombines TRBV20-1 with TRBJ1-1; 7 nucleotides align to TRBD1. The CDR3 has 16 amino acids. Trimming took 0 bases from V and 2 from J; bases not matched to a gene: 9. Germline CDR1 DFQATT, CDR2 SNEGSKA (reference sequence). CDR3: CSARDAQGYANTEAFS. The CDR3 DNA sequence: TGCAGTGCTAGAGATGCACAGGGGTACGCCAACACTGAAGCTTTCTCT.

This clonotype was detected many times. V and J are TRBV3-1 and TRBJ1-1; no reliable D call. Germline CDR1 and CDR2: LGHDT and YNNKEL (reference sequence). The CDR3 runs to 13 residues. Trimming left V 0 bases short and J 7 bases short, with 9 bases between. The CDR3 reads CASSQDSGNEAFF. CDR3 DNA sequence: TGTGCCAGCAGCCAAGATTCTGGAAATGAAGCTTTCTTT.

This clonotype has at least ten counts. This chain joins TRBV10-3 and TRBJ1-5; D gene uncertain. Germline-derived CDR1 and CDR2 are ENHRY and SYGVKD. V lost 1 base and J 1 base, leaving 8 bases between the germline ends. This CDR3 is 15 amino acids long. The CDR3 DNA reads TGTGCCATCAGTGAGTGGGCGGCGAGCAATCAGCCCCAGCATTTT. This gives the protein CAISEWAASNQPQHF.

This clonotype came up many times. The genes are TRBV4-3 and TRBJ2-4, with 10 bases lining up with TRBD2. J was trimmed by 8 bases and V by 0 bases; bases with no gene match: 4. Germline V gene sequence: CDR1 LGHNA, CDR2 YSLEER. The CDR3 length is 15 residues. The CDR3 DNA reads as TGCGCCAGCAGCCAAGATGGAGCGGGGGGGGACATTCAGTACTTC. It is translated as CASSQDGAGGDIQYF.

This clonotype was recorded at least ten times. The gene calls are TRBV29-1 and TRBJ1-1, with 7 bases that match TRBD1. Germline CDR1 reads SQVTM; CDR2 reads ANQGSEA. The CDR3 is 15 amino acids. J was trimmed by 8 bases and V by 1 base; bases with no gene match: 13. The CDR3 loop is CSVEGMVGQTYEAFF. The CDR3 coding sequence is TGCAGCGTTGAAGGAATGGTGGGACAGACTTACGAAGCTTTCTTT.

This rearrangement joins TRBV10-1 to TRBJ2-7; maybe TRBD2 (5 bases). This CDR3 has 13 amino acids. V was trimmed by 5 bases and J by 3 bases, leaving 11 bases between them. From germline, CDR1 is WNHNN and CDR2 SYGVQD (reference sequence). The CDR3: CASSPGVGYEQYF. In DNA, the CDR3 is TGCGCCAGCAGTCCCGGGGTGGGCTACGAGCAGTACTTC.

This clonotype was observed many times. The CDR3 sequence: CAAARGNTIYF. The CDR3 DNA sequence: TGTGCCGCCGCGAGGGGAAACACCATATATTTT. The chain recombines TRBV10-3 with TRBJ1-3; unclear D gene. The ends were cut back, 11 bases at V and 4 bases at J, with 9 bases in the middle. The CDR3 covers 11 residues. In germline, CDR1 is ENHRY, CDR2 SYGVKD.

The rearrangement uses TRBV5-1 and TRBJ2-7; 11 positions match TRBD2. CDR1 is SGHRS, CDR2 YFSETQ, per germline. With 1 base clipped from V and 3 bases from J, the junction kept 6 bases outside the gene matches. CDR3 length: 16 residues. CDR3 bases: TGCGCCAGCAGCTTGACTAGCGGGGGCGACCGCTACGAGCAGTACTTC. The encoded protein is CASSLTSGGDRYEQYF.

This clonotype has a single count. The genes are TRBV4-2 and TRBJ1-1; D possibly corresponds to TRBD1 (6 bases). The germline CDR1 and CDR2 sequences are LGHNA and YNFKEQ. The CDR3 runs 15 residues. V was clipped by 0 bases and J by 7 bases, with 15 bases between them. CDR3 protein: CASSQEWASGDEAFF. CDR3 nucleotide sequence: TGTGCCAGCAGCCAAGAATGGGCGTCAGGGGATGAAGCTTTCTTT.

This clonotype was observed many times. J is TRBJ2-1 and V is TRBV7-2; D assignment may be TRBD1 or TRBD2 (5 bases each). Between the trimmed V and J ends, which lost 0 bases and 4 bases, there was a span of 10 bases. CDR3 length: 15 residues. CDR1 and CDR2 from the germline V gene are SGHTA and FQGNSA. The CDR3: CASSLAGDPYNEQFF. The CDR3 nucleotides read TGTGCCAGCAGCTTAGCAGGGGACCCTTACAATGAGCAGTTCTTC.

The chain couples TRBV20-1 to TRBJ2-3; D is perhaps TRBD2 (6 bases). Germline V lookup: CDR1 DFQATT, CDR2 SNEGSKA (reference sequence). Trimming removed 6 bases at V and 0 bases at J, with 16 bases between. The CDR3 covers 15 residues. For the CDR3, the DNA is TGCAGTGCCCCGGGGCCCGGGGGTAGCACAGATACGCAGTATTTT. Translation: CSAPGPGGSTDTQYF.